These 2 T cell receptor beta chains originate from one sample sequenced in a study of blood T cell repertoires in COVID-19. Here immunoSEQ multiplex PCR was the method, and the copy in TCRdb shows in-frame clones only, minus some. The sample includes a few hundred thousand clones, 80% to 85% seen only once; the top ten take 5% to 5.5%. Sequencing input: PBMCs or T cells enriched from blood (not recorded which). The receptor set was obtained from a woman aged 45-65 years who had recovered from COVID-19.

The CDR3, as DNA: TGTGCCAGCAGTCGGGGGGCGATCTATGGCTACACCTTC. Residues: CASSRGAIYGYTF. The chain employs TRBV12-3 or TRBV12-4 and TRBJ1-2; TRBD1 might be the D (6 bases). Trimming took off 5 bases at V and 4 bases at J, with 11 bases between the two ends. The CDR3 is 13 amino acids.

The chain uses TRBV2 and TRBJ2-7; TRBD2 matches at 14 bases. Germline lookup yields CDR1 SNHLY and CDR2 FYNNEI. V was clipped by 8 bases and J by 3 bases; unmatched bases: 12. The CDR3 is 17 amino acids. This chain's CDR3 is CASSKGLAGGLDYEQYF. CDR3 bases: TGTGCCAGCTCCAAAGGACTAGCGGGAGGTCTCGACTACGAGCAGTACTTC. Drawing the rest from reference TRBV2 and TRBJ2-7, the complete variable domain is EPEVTQTPSHQVTQMGQEVILRCVPISNHLYFYWYRQILGQKVEFLVSFYNNEISEKSEIFDDQFSVERPDGSNFTLKIRSTKLEDSAMYFCASSKGLAGGLDYEQYFGPGTRLTVT.